Below, 18 T cell receptor beta chains from the same sample are listed, as sequenced in a study of blood T cell repertoires in COVID-19. The data were produced by immunoSEQ multiplex PCR, yet TCRdb's version contains in-frame clones alone and is incomplete. The table lists 250,000 to 350,000 clones, roughly 90% of them singletons. Sequenced sample: peripheral blood. The receptors come from a woman aged 50 to 60 who had recovered from COVID-19.

The chain recombines TRBV5-1 with TRBJ2-2, with D possibly TRBD1 on 6 matching bases. V gave up 4 bases and J gave up 7 bases, with 14 bases separating them. CDR1 is SGHRS and CDR2 is YFSETQ in the germline V gene. CDR3 length: 14 residues. CDR3 sequence reads: CASSGASRGGELFF. CDR3 nucleotides: TGCGCCAGCAGCGGGGCTTCCAGGGGCGGGGAGCTGTTTTTT.

The V and J genes are TRBV20-1 and TRBJ2-4, with a tentative D call TRBD1 (5 bases). Germline values: CDR1 DFQATT, CDR2 SNEGSKA (reference sequence). The CDR3 consists of 11 residues. For the CDR3, the DNA is TGCCGCGCATCAGGGAATGACATTCAGTACTTC. Protein sequence: CRASGNDIQYF.

This chain links TRBV21-1 with TRBJ1-1; the table assigns TRBD1, which was not confirmed against the DNA. TRBV21-1 is tagged as a pseudogene. This CDR3 comprises 17 residues. CDR3 residues: CASSTSTGGPGNTEAFF. Written as DNA, the CDR3 is TGTGCCAGCAGCACCTCGACAGGGGGCCCTGGGAACACTGAAGCTTTCTTT.

This chain joins TRBV28 and TRBJ1-4; 7 nucleotides agree with TRBD1. The junction had 10 bases not matched to a gene; V was cut back by 7 bases and J by 8 bases. Germline V gives CDR1 MDHEN, CDR2 SYDVKM. The CDR3 has 14 residues. CDR3 loop: CASTLTGSREKLFF. Written as DNA, the CDR3 is TGTGCCAGCACCTTGACAGGGAGTAGGGAAAAACTGTTTTTT.

The chain recombines TRBV5-4 with TRBJ1-1, with D perhaps matching TRBD1 (5 bases). The ends were cut back, 3 bases at V and 4 bases at J, with 16 bases in the middle. Germline V gene lookup returns CDR1 SGHNT and CDR2 YYREEE (reference sequence). The length of the CDR3 is 15 residues. This CDR3 reads CASSWGVLGATEAFF. CDR3 in DNA: TGTGCCAGCAGCTGGGGGGTCCTAGGCGCCACTGAAGCTTTCTTT. Combining the CDR3 with reference TRBV5-4 and TRBJ1-1 gives the whole variable domain ETGVTQSPTHLIKTRGQQVTLRCSSQSGHNTVSWYQQALGQGPQFIFQYYREEENGRGNFPPRFSGLQFPNYSSELNVNALELDDSALYLCASSWGVLGATEAFFGQGTRLTVV.

The chain links TRBV11-2 to TRBJ2-7, with TRBD2 matching over 9 bases. Germline assignment: CDR1 SGHAT and CDR2 FQNNGV. The CDR3 length is 16 residues. V dropped 5 bases and J dropped 7; count of bases not matched to a gene: 15. CDR3 in DNA: TGTGCCAGCAGCGGGGTGGTTCTAGCGGGGAGGAAGGAGCAGTACTTC. It is translated as CASSGVVLAGRKEQYF.

The chain joins TRBV4-1 to TRBJ2-2; D might be TRBD1 (6 bases). The germline V gene has CDR1 MGHRA and CDR2 YSYEKL. The CDR3 contains 15 residues. Deletions cut 0 bases from V and 5 bases from J, with 10 bases between. The CDR3 nucleotides read TGCGCCAGCAGCCAAGAGGGGGCCGGGACCGGGGAGCTGTTTTTT. Translated, it gives CASSQEGAGTGELFF.

The rearrangement uses TRBV6-5 and TRBJ2-2; D unresolved. With 8 bases removed from V and 4 bases from J, the gap between germline ends came to 14 bases. The CDR3 length is 14 residues. The germline V gene encodes CDR1 MNHEY and CDR2 SVGAGI. DNA of the CDR3: TGTGCCAGCGGGTTTATCTCGGGCACCGGGGAGCTGTTTTTT. Protein product: CASGFISGTGELFF.

With regard to this clone: The junction and the germline gene differ at one end; a read error may be behind it. The rearrangement links TRBV7-7 to TRBJ2-5; 8 positions agree with TRBD1. The CDR3 covers 14 residues. The germline CDR1 and CDR2 sequences are SSHAT and FNYEAQ (reference sequence). Written as DNA, the CDR3 is TGTGCTAGCAGCTCCCGACAGGGGCCGGGGACCCAGTACTTC. This encodes CASSSRQGPGTQYF.

This clone was observed a handful of times. V and J are TRBV4-2 and TRBJ2-7; 8 nucleotides agree with TRBD2. The CDR3 covers 16 residues. J lost 0 bases, V lost 0 bases, and 4 bases had no gene match. Looked up from germline, CDR1 is LGHNA and CDR2 is YNFKEQ. The CDR3 loop reads CASSQEVAGSSYEQYF. CDR3 sequence (DNA): TGTGCCAGCAGCCAAGAAGTAGCGGGGAGCTCCTACGAGCAGTACTTC.

This chain links TRBV5-1 with TRBJ1-2, with TRBD1 as a possible D gene (6 bases). Germline-derived CDR1 and CDR2 are SGHRS and YFSETQ. The CDR3 has 14 amino acids. Trimming stripped 4 bases from V and 4 bases from J, with 14 bases between. CDR3 nucleotides: TGCGCCAGCAGCGCTCGGACAGACATCTATGGCTACACCTTC. Its protein product is CASSARTDIYGYTF.

This clone came up once. The rearrangement links TRBV6-5 to TRBJ1-1, with 10 bases lining up with TRBD1. CDR1 and CDR2 from the germline V gene are MNHEY and SVGAGI. The CDR3 length is 13 residues. V dropped 7 bases and J dropped 6; count of bases not matched to a gene: 5. The CDR3 loop reads CASKGQGKPEAFF. CDR3 in DNA: TGTGCCAGCAAGGGACAGGGGAAGCCTGAAGCTTTCTTT.

The V gene is TRBV6-5, the J gene TRBJ2-7; the D gene is possibly TRBD1 (6 bases). The germline gives CDR1 MNHEY, CDR2 SVGAGI. CDR3 length: 15 residues. Trimming left V 6 bases short and J 3 bases short, with 18 bases between. In DNA form, the CDR3 reads TGTGCCAGCAGCAGAGGACAGATCGAAGTCTACGAGCAGTACTTC. Its translation is CASSRGQIEVYEQYF.

CDR3 nucleotide sequence: TGTGCCAGCAGTTACGGCATTCCCGGCTACACCTTC. This codes for CASSYGIPGYTF. The rearrangement uses TRBV6-2 or TRBV6-3 and TRBJ1-2; no clear D. This CDR3 is built from 12 residues. The germline CDR1 and CDR2 sequences are MNHEY and SVGEGT. Trimming removed 2 bases from V and 8 bases from J, with 9 bases in between.

The rearrangement joins TRBV7-2 to TRBJ2-3, with D maybe TRBD2 (5 bases). Trimming took off 2 bases at V and 3 bases at J, with 18 bases between the two ends. This CDR3 spans 17 amino acids. Germline V gives CDR1 SGHTA, CDR2 FQGNSA. CDR3 sequence reads: CASSLYRWRLRTDTQYF. CDR3 coding DNA: TGTGCCAGCAGCTTATATAGATGGAGGCTTAGGACAGATACGCAGTATTTT.

This chain connects TRBV6-2 or TRBV6-3 to TRBJ2-3; the match to TRBD1 covers 9 bases. V lost 5 bases to trimming and J lost 5 bases; unmatched junction nucleotides: 5. The CDR3 consists of 14 residues. Germline assignment: CDR1 MNHEY and CDR2 SVGEGT. The chain's CDR3 is CASSIGTGKDTQYF. In nucleotides, the CDR3 is TGTGCCAGCAGTATCGGGACAGGGAAAGATACGCAGTATTTT.

This chain uses TRBV28 with TRBJ1-5, with TRBD1 matching over 7 bases. The CDR3 contains 20 residues. Germline-derived CDR1 and CDR2 are MDHEN and SYDVKM. The V gene end was trimmed by 3 bases and the J gene end by 4 bases; junction bases not matched to a gene: 21. CDR3 bases: TGTGCCAGCAGTTTTTTTTCCCTCCCAAGGACAGGCTCCGATAATCAGCCCCAGCATTTT. Protein sequence: CASSFFSLPRTGSDNQPQHF.

V usage is TRBV4-1 and J usage is TRBJ1-1, with TRBD1 identical over 9 bases. The CDR3 has 15 residues. CDR1 and CDR2 from the germline V gene are MGHRA and YSYEKL. V dropped 4 bases and J dropped 4; count of bases not matched to a gene: 7. CDR3 sequence reads: CASSPLGQGSTEAFF. The CDR3 DNA reads as TGCGCCAGCAGCCCGCTAGGACAGGGGAGCACTGAAGCTTTCTTT.